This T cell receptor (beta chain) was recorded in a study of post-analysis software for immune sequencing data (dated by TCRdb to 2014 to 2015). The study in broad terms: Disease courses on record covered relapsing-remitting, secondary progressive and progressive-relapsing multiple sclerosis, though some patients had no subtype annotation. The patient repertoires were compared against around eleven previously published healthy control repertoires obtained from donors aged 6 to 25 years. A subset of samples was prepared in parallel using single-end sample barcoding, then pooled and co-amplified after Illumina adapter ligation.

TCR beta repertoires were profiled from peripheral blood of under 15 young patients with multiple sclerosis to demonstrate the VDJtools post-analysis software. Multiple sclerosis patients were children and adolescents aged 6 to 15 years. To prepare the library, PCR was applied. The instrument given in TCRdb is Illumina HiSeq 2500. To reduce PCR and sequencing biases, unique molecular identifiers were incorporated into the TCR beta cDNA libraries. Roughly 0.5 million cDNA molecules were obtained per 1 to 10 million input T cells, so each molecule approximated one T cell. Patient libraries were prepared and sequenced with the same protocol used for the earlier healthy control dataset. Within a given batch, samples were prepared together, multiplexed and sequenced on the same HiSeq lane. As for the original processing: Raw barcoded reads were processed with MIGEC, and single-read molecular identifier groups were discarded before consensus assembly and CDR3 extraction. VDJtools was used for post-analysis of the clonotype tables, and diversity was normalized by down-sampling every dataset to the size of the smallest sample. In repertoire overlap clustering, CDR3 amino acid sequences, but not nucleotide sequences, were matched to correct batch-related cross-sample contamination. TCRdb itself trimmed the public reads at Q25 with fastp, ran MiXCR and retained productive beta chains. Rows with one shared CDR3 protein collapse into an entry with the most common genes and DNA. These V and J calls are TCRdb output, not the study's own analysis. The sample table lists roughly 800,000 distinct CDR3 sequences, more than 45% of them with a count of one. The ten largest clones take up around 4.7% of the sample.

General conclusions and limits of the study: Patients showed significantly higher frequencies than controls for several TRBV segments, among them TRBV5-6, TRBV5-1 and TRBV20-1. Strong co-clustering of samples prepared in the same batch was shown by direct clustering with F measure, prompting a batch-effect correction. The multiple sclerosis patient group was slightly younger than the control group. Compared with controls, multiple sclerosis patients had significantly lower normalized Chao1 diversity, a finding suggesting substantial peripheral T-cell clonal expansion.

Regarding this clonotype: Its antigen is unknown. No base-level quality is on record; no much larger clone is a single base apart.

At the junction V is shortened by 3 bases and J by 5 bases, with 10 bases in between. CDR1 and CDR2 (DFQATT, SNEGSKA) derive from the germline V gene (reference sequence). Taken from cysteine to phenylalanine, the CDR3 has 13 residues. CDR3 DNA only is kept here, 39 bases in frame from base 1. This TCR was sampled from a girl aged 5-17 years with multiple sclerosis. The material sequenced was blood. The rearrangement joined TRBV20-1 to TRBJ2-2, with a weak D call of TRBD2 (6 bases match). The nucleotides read TGCAGTGCTAGTGTTGGGAGGACCGGGGAGCTGTTTTTT. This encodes CSASVGRTGELFF.